The next 21 T cell receptor beta chains were all read from a single sample in a study of T-cell reconstitution after alpha-beta-depleted transplantation in children. Unique molecular identifiers were used in preparing the TCRbeta library. TCRdb re-called the PCR reads through MiXCR, storing one row per CDR3 protein. The table includes over 200,000 distinct CDR3 sequences, 8% to 9.5% detected once. The sequencing used PBMCs from the stem cell graft donor, collected from the stem cell graft. The receptors shown here come from a human donor who donated a stem cell graft to a child with acute lymphoblastic leukemia.

The chain carries TRBV3-1 and TRBJ2-1, with 10 bases lining up with TRBD2. In germline, CDR1 is LGHDT, CDR2 YNNKEL (reference sequence). V lost 3 bases and J lost 1; bases outside the gene matches: 9. The CDR3 is 18 residues long. The CDR3 sequence: CASSHPIAGGPSYNEQFF. In nucleotides, the CDR3 is TGTGCCAGCAGCCATCCGATAGCGGGGGGTCCTTCCTACAATGAGCAGTTCTTC.

The rearrangement links TRBV19 to TRBJ2-2; TRBD1 aligns across 11 bases. CDR1 LNHDA and CDR2 SQIVND come from the germline V gene (reference sequence). J was trimmed by 6 bases and V by 7 bases; bases with no gene match: 7. The CDR3 covers 15 residues. The CDR3 region is CASTRTGGFAGELFF. DNA of the CDR3: TGTGCCAGTACCCGGACAGGGGGCTTCGCCGGGGAGCTGTTTTTT. Filled out from reference TRBV19 and TRBJ2-2, the complete variable domain reads DGGITQSPKYLFRKEGQNVTLSCEQNLNHDAMYWYRQDPGQGLRLIYYSQIVNDFQKGDIAEGYSVSREKKESFPLTVTSAQKNPTAFYLCASTRTGGFAGELFFGEGSRLTVL.

This clonotype was seen at least ten times. The J gene is TRBJ2-7, the V gene TRBV18; 8 positions match TRBD2. J lost 5 bases, V lost 3 bases, and 6 bases had no gene match. This CDR3 has 14 residues. Germline V CDR1 and CDR2: KGHSH, LQKENI. CDR3 bases: TGTGCCAGCTCACCCCCGGGGGGGGTCAACGAGCAGTACTTC. It codes for CASSPPGGVNEQYF.

The rearrangement joins TRBV7-2 to TRBJ1-4; D is unresolved. Trimming stripped 5 bases from V and 7 bases from J, with 14 bases between. The CDR3 length is 14 residues. From germline, CDR1 is SGHTA and CDR2 FQGNSA. The CDR3 bases are TGTGCCAGCAGCCTACACCCCGCGGGTGAAAAACTGTTTTTT. As protein: CASSLHPAGEKLFF. Supplemented by reference TRBV7-2 and TRBJ1-4, the full variable domain reads GAGVSQSPSNKVTEKGKDVELRCDPISGHTALYWYRQSLGQGLEFLIYFQGNSAPDKSGLPSDRFSAERTGGSVSTLTIQRTQQEDSAVYLCASSLHPAGEKLFFGSGTQLSVL.

The chain recombines TRBV12-3 or TRBV12-4 with TRBJ2-7; D remains ambiguous. The CDR3 is 17 amino acids. With 8 bases removed from V and 3 bases from J, the gap between germline ends came to 26 bases. CDR3 sequence reads: CASALIRLGNFFYEQYF. The CDR3 DNA sequence: TGTGCCAGCGCCTTAATTCGTCTAGGGAATTTTTTCTACGAGCAGTACTTC.

This clonotype was seen ten or more times. The CDR3 DNA follows: TGTGCCAGCACCCTGGGGACTAGCGGGGATGGTGAGCAGTTCTTC. It codes for CASTLGTSGDGEQFF. The chain has TRBV12-3 or TRBV12-4 and TRBJ2-1, with 13 bases identical to TRBD2. The CDR3 covers 15 residues. Losses at the gene ends were 7 bases for V and 9 bases for J; bases not matched to a gene: 9.

There are many counts of this clonotype. V is TRBV12-5 and J is TRBJ1-1; the D is unclear. The germline V and J ends were trimmed by 5 bases and 0 bases, with 7 bases remaining between them. The germline V gene has CDR1 LGHNT and CDR2 FRNRAP. There are 13 residues in the CDR3. The CDR3 reads CASGQSLNTEAFF. Written as DNA, the CDR3 is TGTGCTAGTGGTCAATCGTTGAACACTGAAGCTTTCTTT.

The V gene is TRBV5-1, the J gene TRBJ1-2, with 7 bases lining up with TRBD1. V was pared by 8 bases and J by 2 bases, with 12 bases of the junction left unmatched. This CDR3 region has 15 residues. Germline assignment: CDR1 SGHRS and CDR2 YFSETQ. The CDR3 region is CASKVETGPNYGYTF. The DNA for the CDR3 is TGCGCCAGTAAGGTCGAGACAGGGCCAAACTATGGCTACACCTTC.

This clonotype appeared many times. The rearrangement uses TRBV7-2 and TRBJ2-5; TRBD2 might be the D (5 bases). Germline CDR1 SGHTA, CDR2 FQGNSA. The V gene lost 1 base and the J gene lost 4 bases, with 7 bases spanning the gap. CDR3 length equals 13 residues. CDR3: CASSLVGGETQYF. The DNA of the CDR3 is TGTGCCAGCAGCTTAGTAGGAGGAGAGACCCAGTACTTC.

This rearrangement joins TRBV27 to TRBJ1-2; unclear D gene. In germline, CDR1 is MNHEY, CDR2 SMNVEV (reference sequence). V lost 3 bases, J lost 2 bases, and 7 bases lay in between. The CDR3 runs 13 residues. CDR3 sequence (DNA): TGTGCCAGCAGTTTTGTAGGGAACTATGGCTACACCTTC. Protein: CASSFVGNYGYTF.

Many counts were recorded for this clonotype. This chain connects TRBV2 to TRBJ2-5, with D tentatively TRBD2 (5 bases). With 4 bases removed from V and 5 bases from J, the gap between germline ends came to 14 bases. The length of the CDR3 is 14 residues. CDR1 and CDR2 (germline): SNHLY, FYNNEI. CDR3 nucleotides: TGTGCCAGCAGTGGGCGGGTAGGAGCGGAGACCCAGTACTTC. Translation: CASSGRVGAETQYF. The variable domain in full, completed from reference TRBV2 and TRBJ2-5, reads EPEVTQTPSHQVTQMGQEVILRCVPISNHLYFYWYRQILGQKVEFLVSFYNNEISEKSEIFDDQFSVERPDGSNFTLKIRSTKLEDSAMYFCASSGRVGAETQYFGPGTRLLVL.

At least ten counts were recorded for this clonotype. This chain connects TRBV3-1 to TRBJ2-5; D may be TRBD2 (7 bases). Germline-derived CDR1 and CDR2 are LGHDT and YNNKEL (reference sequence). The V gene lost 2 bases and the J gene lost 5 bases, with 18 bases spanning the gap. The CDR3 has 16 amino acids. The CDR3 sequence is CASSQLGRGLGETQYF. CDR3 sequence (DNA): TGTGCCAGCAGCCAACTCGGGCGGGGGCTTGGGGAGACCCAGTACTTC.

The V and J genes are TRBV11-2 and TRBJ2-7; possibly TRBD1 or TRBD2 for D (5 bases each). Trimming cost V 5 bases and J 0 bases, with 20 bases left between them. Germline V lookup: CDR1 SGHAT, CDR2 FQNNGV. CDR3 length equals 17 residues. DNA of the CDR3: TGTGCCAGCAGCCCGATTCATGGGGACCGCGACTCCTACGAGCAGTACTTC. It codes for CASSPIHGDRDSYEQYF.

The chain uses TRBV6-5 and TRBJ2-6, with 7 positions matching TRBD1. The V and J ends lost 4 bases and 2 bases, in that order; junction bases with no gene match: 5. CDR3 length: 16 amino acids. Germline CDR1 MNHEY, CDR2 SVGAGI. The CDR3 DNA is TGTGCCAGCAGTTTGGGACAGCTTACTGGGGCCAACGTCCTGACTTTC. Protein: CASSLGQLTGANVLTF.

At least ten counts were recorded for this clonotype. The gene calls are TRBV27 and TRBJ2-1; 16 bases agree with TRBD2. Germline CDR1 MNHEY, CDR2 SMNVEV (reference sequence). J gave up 0 bases and V 4 bases, and 9 bases lay outside the gene matches. The length of the CDR3 is 20 residues. As DNA, the CDR3 is TGTGCCAGCAGTTCGTACCCGGGACTAGCGGGGGGGTCCTCCTACAATGAGCAGTTCTTC. Translation gives CASSSYPGLAGGSSYNEQFF.

Within the sample, this clonotype is medium-sized. The J gene is TRBJ2-5, the V gene TRBV12-3 or TRBV12-4; no reliable D call. The CDR3 covers 14 residues. Trimming cost V 5 bases and J 2 bases, with 12 bases left between them. The CDR3 DNA sequence: TGTGCCAGCAGTCCTATGGGCCTTCAAGAGACCCAGTACTTC. Translation: CASSPMGLQETQYF.

This clonotype was counted ten times or more. The CDR3 DNA follows: TGCAGCGTTGAAGCTCGGCTCGGAGAGACCCAGTACTTC. Its translation: CSVEARLGETQYF. The rearrangement links TRBV29-1 to TRBJ2-5; D is unclear. There are 13 residues in the CDR3. Germline V lookup: CDR1 SQVTM, CDR2 ANQGSEA. The V and J ends lost 1 base and 4 bases respectively, with 10 bases between them. The complete variable domain, with remaining parts taken from reference TRBV29-1 and TRBJ2-5, reads SAVISQKPSRDICQRGTSLTIQCQVDSQVTMMFWYRQQPGQSLTLIATANQGSEATYESGFVIDKFPISRPNLTFSTLTVSNMSPEDSSIYLCSVEARLGETQYFGPGTRLLVL.

This clonotype occurred many times. The CDR3: CASSGSTDTQYF. The CDR3 coding sequence is TGCGCCAGCAGCGGGAGCACAGATACGCAGTATTTT. The chain is built from TRBV5-1 and TRBJ2-3; no reliable D call. There are 12 residues in the CDR3. The V gene lost 4 bases and the J gene lost 0 bases, with 3 bases spanning the gap. Germline lookup yields CDR1 SGHRS and CDR2 YFSETQ.

This rearrangement joins TRBV29-1 to TRBJ1-5; 7 nucleotides agree with TRBD1. CDR1 and CDR2 from the germline V gene are SQVTM and ANQGSEA. V was pared by 4 bases and J by 2 bases, with 2 bases of the junction left unmatched. The CDR3 totals 13 residues. Here the CDR3 DNA reads TGCAGCGTTGGGACAGGTCGCAATCAGCCCCAGCATTTT. Its protein is CSVGTGRNQPQHF. The whole variable domain, remainder taken from reference TRBV29-1 and TRBJ1-5, is SAVISQKPSRDICQRGTSLTIQCQVDSQVTMMFWYRQQPGQSLTLIATANQGSEATYESGFVIDKFPISRPNLTFSTLTVSNMSPEDSSIYLCSVGTGRNQPQHFGDGTRLSIL.

The genes are TRBV6-2 or TRBV6-3 and TRBJ2-7, with 7 nucleotides matching TRBD1. Losses at the gene ends were 10 bases for V and 4 bases for J; bases not matched to a gene: 16. CDR1 is MNHEY and CDR2 is SVGEGT in the germline V gene. The CDR3 extends over 15 amino acids. CDR3 protein: CATAFRDSTIYEQYF. For the CDR3, the DNA is TGTGCCACCGCTTTCCGGGACAGTACTATTTACGAGCAGTACTTC.

This clonotype was detected many times. This rearrangement joins TRBV4-3 to TRBJ2-2, with 8 positions matching TRBD1. The CDR3 has 16 amino acids. Trimming took 1 base from V and 4 from J; bases not matched to a gene: 5. Looked up from germline, CDR1 is LGHNA and CDR2 is YSLEER. The CDR3 DNA follows: TGCGCCAGCAGCCAAGCCCGGGACAGGAGCACCGGGGAGCTGTTTTTT. It yields the protein CASSQARDRSTGELFF.